The 25 T cell receptor beta chains in this list originate from one sample, sequenced in a study of T cells in localized non-small cell lung cancer. TCRdb keeps only in-frame clones here, not all; method: immunoSEQ multiplex PCR. This sample yields approximately 83,000 clones, of which around 90% are seen a single time; 4.1% belongs to the top ten. The sample in question was PBMCs, obtained before any cancer treatment. These receptors all stem from a woman aged 40 to 75 with stage II squamous cell lung carcinoma.

CDR3 residues: CASSLVRSVGGGYTF. The CDR3 DNA follows: TGTGCCAGCAGCTTAGTTAGGTCCGTGGGGGGTGGCTACACCTTC. The rearrangement links TRBV7-8 to TRBJ1-2; D is possibly TRBD1 (5 bases). The germline V gene encodes CDR1 SGHVS and CDR2 FQNEAQ. V was trimmed by 1 base and J by 7 bases, leaving 16 bases between them. There are 15 residues in the CDR3.

CDR3 DNA sequence: TGTGCCAGCAGCATTGACGGGAACTACGAGCAGTACTTC. Residues: CASSIDGNYEQYF. This chain uses TRBV7-8 with TRBJ2-7, with D possibly being TRBD2 (5 bases). The CDR3 is made up of 13 amino acids. The germline V gene has CDR1 SGHVS and CDR2 FQNEAQ. V was shortened by 5 bases and J by 3 bases, with 11 bases between the two germline ends.

This rearrangement joins TRBV5-4 to TRBJ2-1, with TRBD2 as a possible D gene (5 bases). The CDR3 sequence is 13 residues long. Trimming left V 4 bases short and J 8 bases short, with 13 bases between. Germline-derived CDR1 and CDR2 are SGHNT and YYREEE (reference sequence). As DNA, the CDR3 is TGTGCCAGCAGCGTTTCTAGCCGCGATGAGCAGTTCTTC. Translation gives CASSVSSRDEQFF. The full variable domain, rest sourced from reference TRBV5-4 and TRBJ2-1, is ETGVTQSPTHLIKTRGQQVTLRCSSQSGHNTVSWYQQALGQGPQFIFQYYREEENGRGNFPPRFSGLQFPNYSSELNVNALELDDSALYLCASSVSSRDEQFFGPGTRLTVL.

This sequence joins TRBV19 and TRBJ1-1, with D unresolved. Looked up from germline, CDR1 is LNHDA and CDR2 is SQIVND (reference sequence). This CDR3 has 16 amino acids. V was trimmed by 2 bases and J by 4 bases, leaving 17 bases between them. CDR3 protein: CASSIWGAEGSTEAFF. CDR3 coding DNA: TGTGCCAGTAGTATATGGGGAGCGGAGGGTAGCACTGAAGCTTTCTTT.

The chain has TRBV10-3 and TRBJ1-5; D is perhaps TRBD1 (6 bases). The CDR3 covers 13 residues. Deletions cut 9 bases from V and 2 bases from J, with 11 bases between. Germline CDR1 ENHRY, CDR2 SYGVKD. CDR3: CAIQGSGNQPQHF. CDR3 DNA sequence: TGTGCCATTCAGGGGTCGGGCAATCAGCCCCAGCATTTT.

This clone was recorded only once. J is TRBJ1-3 and V is TRBV9; D is ambiguous. Between the trimmed V and J ends, which lost 2 bases and 0 bases, there was a span of 12 bases. The germline V gene encodes CDR1 SGDLS and CDR2 YYNGEE. The CDR3 has 16 amino acids. CDR3 region: CASSVGQVLSGNTIYF. CDR3 nucleotides: TGTGCCAGCAGCGTCGGCCAAGTCCTCTCTGGAAACACCATATATTTT. Based on the CDR3 plus reference TRBV9 and TRBJ1-3, the full variable domain is DSGVTQTPKHLITATGQRVTLRCSPRSGDLSVYWYQQSLDQGLQFLIQYYNGEERAKGNILERFSAQQFPDLHSELNLSSLELGDSALYFCASSVGQVLSGNTIYFGEGSWLTVV.

The chain is built from TRBV5-6 and TRBJ1-2, with unresolved D. Germline CDR1 and CDR2: SGHDT and YYEEEE. The CDR3 spans 14 residues. The germline V and J ends were trimmed by 0 bases and 0 bases, with 6 bases remaining between them. The CDR3 loop reads CASSLDWPNYGYTF. In DNA form, the CDR3 reads TGTGCCAGCAGCTTGGACTGGCCTAACTATGGCTACACCTTC.

V and J are TRBV28 and TRBJ2-6; 8 nucleotides agree with TRBD1. In germline, CDR1 is MDHEN, CDR2 SYDVKM. V lost 7 bases and J lost 2; bases outside the gene matches: 4. This CDR3 spans 15 amino acids. The CDR3 loop reads CASKSQGAGANVLTF. As DNA, the CDR3 is TGTGCCAGCAAATCACAGGGGGCTGGGGCCAACGTCCTGACTTTC.

This rearrangement joins TRBV13 to TRBJ1-1; the D gene is possibly TRBD1 (5 bases). Deletions cut 4 bases from V and 1 base from J, with 7 bases between. Looked up from germline, CDR1 is PRHDT and CDR2 is FYEKMQ (reference sequence). The CDR3 is 13 amino acids. CDR3 in amino acids: CASSWDENTEAFF. CDR3 nucleotides: TGTGCCAGCAGCTGGGACGAGAACACTGAAGCTTTCTTT.

The V call is TRBV5-1, the J call TRBJ2-1; 7 nucleotides align to TRBD1. The CDR3 totals 15 residues. V shed 5 bases and J 4 bases; nucleotides not matched to a gene: 9. Germline V gene data show CDR1 as SGHRS and CDR2 as YFSETQ. In DNA, the CDR3 is TGCGCCAGCAGTTCTCCGGGACAGAAATACAATGAGCAGTTCTTC. Protein product: CASSSPGQKYNEQFF. Using reference TRBV5-1 and TRBJ2-1 for the parts outside the CDR3, the full variable domain is KAGVTQTPRYLIKTRGQQVTLSCSPISGHRSVSWYQQTPGQGLQFLFEYFSETQRNKGNFPGRFSGRQFSNSRSEMNVSTLELGDSALYLCASSSPGQKYNEQFFGPGTRLTVL.

This clone was found once. As DNA, the CDR3 is TGTGCCAGCAGCGTGTCCGATGCAGGGGGCGCGGAGGGCTACACCTTC. Protein product: CASSVSDAGGAEGYTF. The V call is TRBV9, the J call TRBJ1-2; the match to TRBD1 covers 8 bases. The V and J ends lost 2 bases and 8 bases, in that order; junction bases with no gene match: 14. From germline, CDR1 is SGDLS and CDR2 YYNGEE. This CDR3 has 16 residues.

The J gene is TRBJ2-1, the V gene TRBV7-9; D may correspond to TRBD1 or TRBD2 (6 bases each). Per germline, CDR1 SEHNR and CDR2 FQNEAQ (reference sequence). The ends were cut back, 5 bases at V and 4 bases at J, with 15 bases in the middle. This CDR3 contains 15 residues. The CDR3: CASSPEGGFYNEQFF. In nucleotides, the CDR3 is TGTGCCAGCAGCCCAGAGGGGGGTTTTTACAATGAGCAGTTCTTC.

This clone has a single count. The V and J genes are TRBV5-4 and TRBJ1-2; 9 positions agree with TRBD1. The germline CDR1 and CDR2 sequences are SGHNT and YYREEE (reference sequence). This CDR3 has 14 amino acids. Losses at the gene ends were 2 bases for V and 4 bases for J; bases not matched to a gene: 3. The CDR3 reads CASSFGTGLYGYTF. CDR3 coding DNA: TGTGCCAGCAGCTTTGGGACAGGGCTCTATGGCTACACCTTC.

CDR3 nucleotides: TGTGCCAGCAGCCCAGGGGGGGTTTCCTACGAGCAGTACTTC. Translating gives CASSPGGVSYEQYF. The chain has TRBV5-6 and TRBJ2-7, with D tentatively TRBD1 or TRBD2 (7 bases each). Germline loops: CDR1 SGHDT, CDR2 YYEEEE. This CDR3 has 14 residues. Between the trimmed V and J ends, which lost 4 bases and 1 base, there was a span of 12 bases.

The chain is built from TRBV9 and TRBJ1-1, with D perhaps TRBD1 (5 bases). V was cut by 4 bases and J by 1 base, with 11 bases left in between. CDR1 and CDR2 (germline): SGDLS, YYNGEE. CDR3 size: 14 residues. The CDR3 is CASSREGRNTEAFF. The CDR3 region has the DNA TGTGCCAGCAGCCGGGAGGGACGGAACACTGAAGCTTTCTTT.

This clone was seen once. Here the CDR3 reads CASRLVPGPGDTGELFF. Written as DNA, the CDR3 is TGTGCAAGTCGCTTAGTGCCGGGGCCTGGGGATACCGGGGAGCTGTTTTTT. This sequence joins TRBV12-2 and TRBJ2-2. TRBV12-2 is reported as a pseudogene. The CDR3 has 17 residues.

This chain connects TRBV19 to TRBJ1-1, with a tentative D call TRBD1 (6 bases). CDR3 size: 11 residues. Germline V gives CDR1 LNHDA, CDR2 SQIVND (reference sequence). Trimming removed 3 bases at V and 11 bases at J, with 10 bases between. The CDR3 DNA is TGTGCCAGTAGTATGGGGGCCGGGGCTTTCTTT. Translation: CASSMGAGAFF.

The V call is TRBV29-1, the J call TRBJ1-1, with 7 bases fitting TRBD1. Germline CDR1 is SQVTM and CDR2 is ANQGSEA. J gave up 6 bases and V 3 bases, and 7 bases lay outside the gene matches. This CDR3 is built from 13 residues. CDR3 loop: CSVDRQGRAEAFF. CDR3 in DNA: TGCAGCGTTGACCGACAGGGTAGGGCTGAAGCTTTCTTT. Based on the CDR3 plus reference TRBV29-1 and TRBJ1-1, the full variable domain is SAVISQKPSRDICQRGTSLTIQCQVDSQVTMMFWYRQQPGQSLTLIATANQGSEATYESGFVIDKFPISRPNLTFSTLTVSNMSPEDSSIYLCSVDRQGRAEAFFGQGTRLTVV.

This clone was seen only once. The chain recombines TRBV5-1 with TRBJ2-1; 9 bases agree with TRBD1. The CDR3 has 14 residues. Germline values: CDR1 SGHRS, CDR2 YFSETQ. V shed 3 bases and J 10 bases; nucleotides not matched to a gene: 8. CDR3 sequence reads: CASSWTIGTGEQFF. In DNA, the CDR3 is TGCGCCAGCAGCTGGACTATCGGGACAGGGGAGCAGTTCTTC.

V gene TRBV6-6 combines with J gene TRBJ1-3; the D is unclear. In germline, CDR1 is MNHNY, CDR2 SVGAGI (reference sequence). Deletions cut 6 bases from V and 8 bases from J, with 5 bases between. The CDR3 spans 10 residues. CDR3 DNA: TGTGCCAGCAGGGGAGACACCATATATTTT. Translation gives CASRGDTIYF.

V and J are TRBV19 and TRBJ2-1, with D tentatively TRBD2 (5 bases). Germline V gives CDR1 LNHDA, CDR2 SQIVND (reference sequence). V lost 7 bases and J lost 9, with 19 bases in between. The CDR3 totals 14 residues. The CDR3 sequence: CASMPNTEGSEQFF. The DNA of the CDR3 is TGTGCCAGTATGCCGAACACAGAGGGTTCTGAGCAGTTCTTC. The full variable domain, completed using reference TRBV19 and TRBJ2-1, is DGGITQSPKYLFRKEGQNVTLSCEQNLNHDAMYWYRQDPGQGLRLIYYSQIVNDFQKGDIAEGYSVSREKKESFPLTVTSAQKNPTAFYLCASMPNTEGSEQFFGPGTRLTVL.

The chain is built from TRBV4-1 and TRBJ1-1, with D possibly TRBD1 on 5 matching bases. This CDR3 region has 17 residues. Per germline, CDR1 MGHRA and CDR2 YSYEKL. Trimming stripped 4 bases from V and 0 bases from J, with 18 bases between. The DNA of the CDR3 is TGCGCCAGCAGCCCGATAAGTGGGGGTAGGATGAACACTGAAGCTTTCTTT. Translated, it gives CASSPISGGRMNTEAFF.

This rearrangement joins TRBV10-3 to TRBJ2-7; 8 positions agree with TRBD1. The V gene's germline CDR1 is ENHRY and CDR2 SYGVKD. The V segment lost 6 bases and the J segment 0 bases; nucleotides outside the gene matches: 7. The CDR3 is made up of 15 amino acids. CDR3 DNA: TGTGCCATCAGCCAGGGGGCCTATAACTCCTACGAGCAGTACTTC. Protein: CAISQGAYNSYEQYF.

V gene TRBV5-4 combines with J gene TRBJ2-5; 9 bases map to TRBD1. J lost 5 bases, V lost 4 bases, and 12 bases had no gene match. The CDR3 extends over 16 amino acids. Per the germline V gene, CDR1 is SGHNT and CDR2 is YYREEE (reference sequence). The DNA of the CDR3 is TGTGCCAGCAGCGCCCCTTCTACAGGGGGCGGGGAGACCCAGTACTTC. It is translated as CASSAPSTGGGETQYF. The entire variable domain, with the rest obtained from reference TRBV5-4 and TRBJ2-5, is as follows: ETGVTQSPTHLIKTRGQQVTLRCSSQSGHNTVSWYQQALGQGPQFIFQYYREEENGRGNFPPRFSGLQFPNYSSELNVNALELDDSALYLCASSAPSTGGGETQYFGPGTRLLVL.

This chain connects TRBV28 to TRBJ2-7; D unclear. Germline values: CDR1 MDHEN, CDR2 SYDVKM. The CDR3 runs 12 residues. The ends were cut back, 7 bases at V and 3 bases at J, with 10 bases in the middle. The DNA of the CDR3 is TGTGCCAGCAAAGGTGACGGCTACGAGCAGTACTTC. Encoded protein: CASKGDGYEQYF.